These 15 T cell receptor beta chains were all obtained from the same sample, sequenced in a study of beta chain features in type 1 diabetes. Since all of the isolated RNA was reverse transcribed, expressed TCRB transcripts were what got sequenced. Measured with immunoSEQ multiplex PCR; TCRdb has only the in-frame clones, and not every one. The sample has hundreds of thousands of clones, roughly 15% seen once; the top ten hold around 0.02%. Material: naive CD4+ T cells from blood. These receptor sequences come from a woman aged 18-30 years in good health.

This clone was counted between two and nine times. The gene calls are TRBV28 and TRBJ1-6; possible D gene TRBD1, 5 bases. Germline V gives CDR1 MDHEN, CDR2 SYDVKM. Trimming stripped 6 bases from V and 7 bases from J, with 16 bases between. The CDR3 is 15 residues long. CDR3: CASRPTGTGNSPLHF. The CDR3 DNA follows: TGTGCCAGCAGGCCAACGGGGACGGGGAATTCACCCCTCCACTTT.

V usage is TRBV27 and J usage is TRBJ2-1; 7 positions agree with TRBD1. CDR1 is MNHEY, CDR2 SMNVEV, per germline (reference sequence). The CDR3 has 15 amino acids. Trimming took 6 bases from V and 0 from J; bases not matched to a gene: 5. In DNA, the CDR3 is TGTGCCAGCAGGCCGACAGGGTACTCCTACAATGAGCAGTTCTTC. Amino acid sequence: CASRPTGYSYNEQFF.

This clone was recorded a few times. V and J are TRBV15 and TRBJ2-7, with a weak D call TRBD1 (6 bases). This CDR3 has 13 residues. V dropped 5 bases and J dropped 4 bases, with 12 bases sitting between them. Germline loops: CDR1 LNHNV, CDR2 YYDKDF (reference sequence). The CDR3 bases are TGTGCCACCAGCCGGGACACTATGTACGAGCAGTACTTC. It yields the protein CATSRDTMYEQYF.

In this sample, this clone turned up a few times. This CDR3 is also generated by other DNA sequences in the sample. V gene TRBV18 combines with J gene TRBJ2-6; no definite D call. CDR3 size: 13 residues. Trimming took 3 bases from V and 2 from J, leaving 2 bases between them. Germline values: CDR1 KGHSH, CDR2 LQKENI. CDR3 sequence: CASSPTGANVLTF. The CDR3 bases are TGTGCCAGCTCACCGACTGGGGCCAACGTCCTGACTTTC.

The chain employs TRBV28 and TRBJ2-2; D is uncertain. Germline V gives CDR1 MDHEN, CDR2 SYDVKM. V lost 10 bases, J lost 8 bases, and 17 bases lay in between. The CDR3 totals 13 residues. In nucleotides, the CDR3 is TGTGCCATCAAACATTACCTGGCTGGGGAGCTGTTTTTT. It encodes CAIKHYLAGELFF.

The DNA for the CDR3 is TGTGCCAGCCGACGAACAGGGTACACCGGGGAGCTGTTTTTT. Its protein is CASRRTGYTGELFF. This chain connects TRBV9 to TRBJ2-2; D possibly corresponds to TRBD1 (6 bases). V was cut by 7 bases and J by 3 bases, with 13 bases left in between. Germline assignment: CDR1 SGDLS and CDR2 YYNGEE. The CDR3 consists of 14 residues. Variable domain in full (rest from reference TRBV9 and TRBJ2-2): DSGVTQTPKHLITATGQRVTLRCSPRSGDLSVYWYQQSLDQGLQFLIQYYNGEERAKGNILERFSAQQFPDLHSELNLSSLELGDSALYFCASRRTGYTGELFFGEGSRLTVL.

This clone was observed a handful of times. The gene calls are TRBV10-3 and TRBJ2-5, with 9 bases lining up with TRBD2. V gave up 0 bases and J gave up 3 bases; unmatched junction bases: 11. The CDR3 sequence is 18 residues long. Per germline, CDR1 ENHRY and CDR2 SYGVKD. CDR3 region: CAISESTGSGSVKETQYF. Written as DNA, the CDR3 is TGTGCCATCAGTGAGTCGACCGGTAGCGGGAGTGTCAAAGAGACCCAGTACTTC.

V and J are TRBV5-1 and TRBJ2-7, with 7 nucleotides matching TRBD1. In germline, CDR1 is SGHRS, CDR2 YFSETQ. The junction had 10 bases not matched to a gene; V was cut back by 4 bases and J by 3 bases. The CDR3 has 15 residues. For the CDR3, the DNA is TGCGCCAGCAGCCCGACAGGGCCGGTAGACTACGAGCAGTACTTC. Its translation: CASSPTGPVDYEQYF.

The chain is built from TRBV28 and TRBJ2-7; 10 nucleotides align to TRBD2. Germline CDR1 reads MDHEN; CDR2 reads SYDVKM. Germline trimming cut 3 bases from V and 6 bases from J; bases unmatched to any gene: 11. The CDR3 is made up of 16 amino acids. The CDR3 nucleotides are TGTGCCAGCAGTTTGAGACTAGCGGGTATGGGGAGCGAGCAGTACTTC. Translated: CASSLRLAGMGSEQYF.

Of note for this clone: At one of its ends the junction is not consistent with the germline gene, which may arise from a read error. V and J are TRBV7-7 and TRBJ2-5, with D maybe TRBD2 (5 bases). There are 14 residues in the CDR3. Germline CDR1 reads SSHAT; CDR2 reads FNYEAQ (reference sequence). The DNA of the CDR3 is TGTGCTAGCAGCCTACTAGGGAACCAAGAGACCCAGTACTTC. It specifies CASSLLGNQETQYF.

This clone appeared a few times. The chain links TRBV4-2 to TRBJ1-2; 11 nucleotides line up with TRBD1. Looked up from germline, CDR1 is LGHNA and CDR2 is YNFKEQ. The ends lost 5 bases at V and 3 bases at J; junction bases unmatched: 8. CDR3 length: 16 residues. CDR3 in DNA: TGTGCCAGCAGCGCTGACGTGGGACAGGGGGACTATGGCTACACCTTC. Encoded protein: CASSADVGQGDYGYTF.

The rearrangement uses TRBV7-9 and TRBJ2-6; the D is unclear. CDR3 length: 15 residues. V was trimmed by 4 bases and J by 0 bases, leaving 7 bases between them. Germline assignment: CDR1 SEHNR and CDR2 FQNEAQ (reference sequence). The CDR3 bases are TGTGCCAGCAGCTACCGACGCTCTGGGGCCAACGTCCTGACTTTC. Its translation: CASSYRRSGANVLTF.

The V call is TRBV28, the J call TRBJ2-1; 12 nucleotides line up with TRBD2. This CDR3 has 15 residues. V shed 8 bases and J 7 bases; nucleotides not matched to a gene: 9. Germline V gene lookup returns CDR1 MDHEN and CDR2 SYDVKM. CDR3 amino acids: CASGSGTSGQNEQFF. As DNA, the CDR3 is TGTGCCAGCGGATCCGGGACTAGCGGGCAAAATGAGCAGTTCTTC.

This clone came up a few times. Mismatch with germline at one junction end may stem from a read error. The chain carries TRBV5-4 and TRBJ2-1; D possibly matches TRBD1 or TRBD2 (5 bases each). The V gene's germline CDR1 is SGHNT and CDR2 YYREEE (reference sequence). CDR3 size: 15 residues. The CDR3 DNA sequence: TGCGCCAGCAGCCAAGAGGGGACGCGGTACAATGAGCAGTTCTTC. This sequence encodes CASSQEGTRYNEQFF.

As to this clone: Other DNA sequences in the same sample also yield this CDR3. The rearrangement uses TRBV6-5 and TRBJ1-2; D is perhaps TRBD1 (6 bases). This CDR3 comprises 13 residues. Germline assignment: CDR1 MNHEY and CDR2 SVGAGI. The ends were cut back, 2 bases at V and 2 bases at J, with 6 bases in the middle. CDR3 protein: CASSYGGNYGYTF. The CDR3 DNA reads TGTGCCAGCAGTTACGGGGGCAACTATGGCTACACCTTC.